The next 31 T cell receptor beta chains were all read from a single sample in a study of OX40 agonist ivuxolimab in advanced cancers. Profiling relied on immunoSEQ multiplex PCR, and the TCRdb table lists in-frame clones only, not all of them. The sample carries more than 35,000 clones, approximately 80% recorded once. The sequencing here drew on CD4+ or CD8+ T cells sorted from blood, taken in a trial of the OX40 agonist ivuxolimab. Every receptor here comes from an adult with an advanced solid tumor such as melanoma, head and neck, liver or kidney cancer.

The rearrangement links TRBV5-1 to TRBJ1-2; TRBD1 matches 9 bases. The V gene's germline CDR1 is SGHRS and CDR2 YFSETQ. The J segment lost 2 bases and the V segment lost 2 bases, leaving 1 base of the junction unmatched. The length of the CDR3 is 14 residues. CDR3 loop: CASSLGTGNYGYTF. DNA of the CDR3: TGCGCCAGCAGCTTAGGGACAGGGAACTATGGCTACACCTTC. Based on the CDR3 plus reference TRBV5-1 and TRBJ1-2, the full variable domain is KAGVTQTPRYLIKTRGQQVTLSCSPISGHRSVSWYQQTPGQGLQFLFEYFSETQRNKGNFPGRFSGRQFSNSRSEMNVSTLELGDSALYLCASSLGTGNYGYTFGSGTRLTVV.

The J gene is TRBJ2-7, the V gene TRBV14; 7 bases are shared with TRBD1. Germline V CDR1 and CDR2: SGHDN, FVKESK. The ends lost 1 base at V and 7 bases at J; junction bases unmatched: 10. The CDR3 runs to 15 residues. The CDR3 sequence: CASSQGLKGAREQYF. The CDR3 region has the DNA TGTGCCAGCAGCCAAGGGTTGAAGGGGGCCCGGGAGCAGTACTTC.

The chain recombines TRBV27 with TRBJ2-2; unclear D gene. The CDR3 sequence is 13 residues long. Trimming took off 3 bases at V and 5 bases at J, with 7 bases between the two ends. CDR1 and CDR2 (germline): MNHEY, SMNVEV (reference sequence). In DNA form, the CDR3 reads TGTGCCAGCAGTTTCTCCGCTACCGGGGAGCTGTTTTTT. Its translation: CASSFSATGELFF.

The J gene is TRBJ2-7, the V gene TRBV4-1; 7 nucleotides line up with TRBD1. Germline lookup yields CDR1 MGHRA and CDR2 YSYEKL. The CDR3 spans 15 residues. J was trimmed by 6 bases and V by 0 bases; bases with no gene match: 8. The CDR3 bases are TGCGCCAGCAGCCAAGATCGGAACAGGGGTTCCGAGCAGTACTTC. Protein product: CASSQDRNRGSEQYF.

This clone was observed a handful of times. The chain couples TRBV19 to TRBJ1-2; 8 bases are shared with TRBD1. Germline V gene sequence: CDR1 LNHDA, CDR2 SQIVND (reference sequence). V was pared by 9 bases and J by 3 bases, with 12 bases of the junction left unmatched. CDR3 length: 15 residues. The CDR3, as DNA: TGTGCCAGCTCACGACCGGCGGACAGGGACTATGGCTACACCTTC. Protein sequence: CASSRPADRDYGYTF.

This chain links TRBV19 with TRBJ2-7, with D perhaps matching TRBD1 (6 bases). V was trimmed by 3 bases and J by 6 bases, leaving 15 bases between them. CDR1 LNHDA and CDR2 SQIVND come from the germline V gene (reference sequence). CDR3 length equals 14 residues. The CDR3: CASSIVGAVTEQYF. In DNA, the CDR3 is TGTGCCAGTAGTATCGTGGGGGCTGTGACCGAGCAGTACTTC.

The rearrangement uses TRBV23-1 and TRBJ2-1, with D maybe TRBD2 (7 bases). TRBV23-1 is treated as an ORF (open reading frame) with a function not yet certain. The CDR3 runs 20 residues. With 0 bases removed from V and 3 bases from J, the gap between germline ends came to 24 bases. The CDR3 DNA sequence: TGCGCCAGCAGTCAATCGGCGGGGGCAATACGGCTCACTCTCTACAATGAGCAGTTCTTC. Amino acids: CASSQSAGAIRLTLYNEQFF.

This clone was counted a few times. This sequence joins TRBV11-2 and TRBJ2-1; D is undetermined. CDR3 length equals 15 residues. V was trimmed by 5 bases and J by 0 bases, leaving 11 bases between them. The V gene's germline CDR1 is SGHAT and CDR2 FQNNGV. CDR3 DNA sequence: TGTGCCAGCAGCAGTACTCGAAGCTCCTACAATGAGCAGTTCTTC. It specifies CASSSTRSSYNEQFF.

For the CDR3, the DNA is TGTGCCAGCAGCTTAAGGCAATGGGGCGGGGGGCCTGTCTACAATGAGCAGTTCTTC. Translated: CASSLRQWGGGPVYNEQFF. The chain recombines TRBV5-5 with TRBJ2-1; TRBD2 matches 8 bases. There are 19 residues in the CDR3. Per the germline V gene, CDR1 is SGHKS and CDR2 is YYEKEE (reference sequence). J lost 3 bases, V lost 2 bases, and 16 bases had no gene match.

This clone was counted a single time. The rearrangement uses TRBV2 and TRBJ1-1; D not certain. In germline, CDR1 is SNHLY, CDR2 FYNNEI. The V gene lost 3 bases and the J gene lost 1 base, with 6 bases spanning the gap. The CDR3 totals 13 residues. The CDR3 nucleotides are TGTGCCAGCAGTGATTGGGAGAACACTGAAGCTTTCTTT. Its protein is CASSDWENTEAFF. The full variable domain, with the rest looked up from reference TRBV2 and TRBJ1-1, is EPEVTQTPSHQVTQMGQEVILRCVPISNHLYFYWYRQILGQKVEFLVSFYNNEISEKSEIFDDQFSVERPDGSNFTLKIRSTKLEDSAMYFCASSDWENTEAFFGQGTRLTVV.

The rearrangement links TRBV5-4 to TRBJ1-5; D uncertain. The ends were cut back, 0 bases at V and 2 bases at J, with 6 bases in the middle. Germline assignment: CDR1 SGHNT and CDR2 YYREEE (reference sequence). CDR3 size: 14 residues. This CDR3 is CASSLVGGNQPQHF. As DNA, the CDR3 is TGTGCCAGCAGCTTGGTGGGTGGCAATCAGCCCCAGCATTTT.

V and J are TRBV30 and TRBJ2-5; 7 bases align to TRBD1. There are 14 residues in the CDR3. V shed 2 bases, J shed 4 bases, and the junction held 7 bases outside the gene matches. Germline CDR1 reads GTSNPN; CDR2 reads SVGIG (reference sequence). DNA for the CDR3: TGTGCCTGGAGTACCGGGACAGTGAGAGAGACCCAGTACTTC. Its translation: CAWSTGTVRETQYF.

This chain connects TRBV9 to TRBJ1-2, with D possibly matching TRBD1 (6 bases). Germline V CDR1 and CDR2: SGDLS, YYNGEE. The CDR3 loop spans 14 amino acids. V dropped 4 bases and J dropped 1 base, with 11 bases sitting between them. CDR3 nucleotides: TGTGCCAGCAGCCCCCGACAGGTTAACTATGGCTACACCTTC. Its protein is CASSPRQVNYGYTF.

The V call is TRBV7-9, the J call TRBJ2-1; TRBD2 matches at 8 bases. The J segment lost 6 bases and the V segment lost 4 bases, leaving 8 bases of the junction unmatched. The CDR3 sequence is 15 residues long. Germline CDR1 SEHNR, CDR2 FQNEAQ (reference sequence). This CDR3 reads CASSSRLARTNEQFF. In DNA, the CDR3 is TGTGCCAGCAGCTCCAGACTAGCGAGAACCAATGAGCAGTTCTTC.

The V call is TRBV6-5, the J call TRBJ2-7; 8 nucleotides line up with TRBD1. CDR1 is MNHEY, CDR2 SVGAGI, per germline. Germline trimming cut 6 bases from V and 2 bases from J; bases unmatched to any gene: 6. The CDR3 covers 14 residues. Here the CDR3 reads CASSRQGTTYEQYF. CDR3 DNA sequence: TGTGCCAGCAGCAGACAGGGGACAACCTACGAGCAGTACTTC.

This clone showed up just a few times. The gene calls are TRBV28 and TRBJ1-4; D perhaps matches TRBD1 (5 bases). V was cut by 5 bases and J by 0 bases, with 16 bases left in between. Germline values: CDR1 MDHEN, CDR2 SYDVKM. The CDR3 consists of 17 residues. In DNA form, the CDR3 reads TGTGCCAGCAGTGGGGGTCAGGGCTCCGCAACTAATGAAAAACTGTTTTTT. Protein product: CASSGGQGSATNEKLFF. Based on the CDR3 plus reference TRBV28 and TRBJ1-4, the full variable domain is DVKVTQSSRYLVKRTGEKVFLECVQDMDHENMFWYRQDPGLGLRLIYFSYDVKMKEKGDIPEGYSVSREKKERFSLILESASTNQTSMYLCASSGGQGSATNEKLFFGSGTQLSVL.

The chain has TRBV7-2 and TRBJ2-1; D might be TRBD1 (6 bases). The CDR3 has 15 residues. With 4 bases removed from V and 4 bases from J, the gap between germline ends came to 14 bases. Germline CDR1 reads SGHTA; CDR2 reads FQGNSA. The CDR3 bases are TGTGCCAGCAGCTGGAAGGGGGACACATACAATGAGCAGTTCTTC. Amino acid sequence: CASSWKGDTYNEQFF.

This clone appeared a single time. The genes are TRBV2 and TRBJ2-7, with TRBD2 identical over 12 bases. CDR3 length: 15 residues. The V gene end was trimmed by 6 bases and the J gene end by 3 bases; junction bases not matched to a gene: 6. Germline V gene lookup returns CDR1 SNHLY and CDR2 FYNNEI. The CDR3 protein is CASRSLAGGVYEQYF. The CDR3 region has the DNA TGTGCCAGCAGATCACTAGCGGGGGGCGTCTACGAGCAGTACTTC.

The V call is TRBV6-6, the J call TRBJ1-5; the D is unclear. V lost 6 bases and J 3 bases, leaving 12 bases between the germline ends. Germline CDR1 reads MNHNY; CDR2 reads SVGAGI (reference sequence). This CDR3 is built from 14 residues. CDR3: CASSYLRVNQPQHF. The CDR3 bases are TGTGCCAGCAGCTATCTTCGGGTCAATCAGCCCCAGCATTTT.

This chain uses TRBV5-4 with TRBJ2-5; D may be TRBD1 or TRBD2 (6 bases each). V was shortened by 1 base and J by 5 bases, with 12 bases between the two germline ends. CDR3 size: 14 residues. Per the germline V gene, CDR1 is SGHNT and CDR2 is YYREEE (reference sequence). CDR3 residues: CASSLRGALETQYF. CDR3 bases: TGTGCCAGCAGCTTGAGGGGGGCTCTGGAGACCCAGTACTTC.

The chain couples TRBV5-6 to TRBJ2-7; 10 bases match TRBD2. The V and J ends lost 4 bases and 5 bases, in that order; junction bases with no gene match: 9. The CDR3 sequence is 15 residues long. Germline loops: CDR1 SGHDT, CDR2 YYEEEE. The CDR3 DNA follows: TGTGCCAGCAGCCCAGGGACTAGCGAATACCACGAGCAGTACTTC. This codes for CASSPGTSEYHEQYF.

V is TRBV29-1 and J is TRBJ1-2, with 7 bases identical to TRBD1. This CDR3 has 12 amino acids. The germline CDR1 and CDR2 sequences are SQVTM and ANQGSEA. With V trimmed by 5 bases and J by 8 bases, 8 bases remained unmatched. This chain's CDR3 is CSVLGQPKGYTF. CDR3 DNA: TGCAGCGTTTTGGGACAGCCGAAAGGCTACACCTTC.

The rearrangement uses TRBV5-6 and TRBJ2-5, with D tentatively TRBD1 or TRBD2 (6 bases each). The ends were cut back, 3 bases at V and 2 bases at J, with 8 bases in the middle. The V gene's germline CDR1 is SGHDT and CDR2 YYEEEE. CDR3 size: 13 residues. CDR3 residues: CASSWGAQETQYF. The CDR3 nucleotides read TGTGCCAGCAGCTGGGGGGCACAAGAGACCCAGTACTTC.

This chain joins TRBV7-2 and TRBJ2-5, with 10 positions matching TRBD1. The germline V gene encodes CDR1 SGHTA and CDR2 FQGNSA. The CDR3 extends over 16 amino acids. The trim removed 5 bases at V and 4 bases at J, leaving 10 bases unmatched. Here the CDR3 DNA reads TGTGCCAGCAGCATCCATATGACAGGGGGCGGAGAGACCCAGTACTTC. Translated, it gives CASSIHMTGGGETQYF.

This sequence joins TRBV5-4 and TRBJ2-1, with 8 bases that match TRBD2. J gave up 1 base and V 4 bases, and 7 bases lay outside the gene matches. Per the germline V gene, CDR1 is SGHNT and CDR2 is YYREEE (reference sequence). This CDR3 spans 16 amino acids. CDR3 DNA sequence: TGTGCCAGCAGCCCCTTAGCGGGACAATCCTACAATGAGCAGTTCTTC. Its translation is CASSPLAGQSYNEQFF. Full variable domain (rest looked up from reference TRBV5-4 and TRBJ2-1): ETGVTQSPTHLIKTRGQQVTLRCSSQSGHNTVSWYQQALGQGPQFIFQYYREEENGRGNFPPRFSGLQFPNYSSELNVNALELDDSALYLCASSPLAGQSYNEQFFGPGTRLTVL.

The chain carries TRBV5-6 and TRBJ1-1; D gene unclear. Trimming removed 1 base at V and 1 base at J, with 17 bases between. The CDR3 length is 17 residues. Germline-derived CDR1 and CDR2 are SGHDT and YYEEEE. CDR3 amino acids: CASSLYGLWTENTEAFF. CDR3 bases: TGTGCCAGCAGCTTGTATGGATTGTGGACGGAGAACACTGAAGCTTTCTTT.

The CDR3 spells CASTGLSYNEQFF. In DNA form, the CDR3 reads TGTGCCAGCACCGGCCTCTCTTACAATGAGCAGTTCTTC. This chain links TRBV2 with TRBJ2-1; D gene ambiguous. V was shortened by 7 bases and J by 4 bases, with 11 bases between the two germline ends. There are 13 residues in the CDR3. The germline V gene encodes CDR1 SNHLY and CDR2 FYNNEI.

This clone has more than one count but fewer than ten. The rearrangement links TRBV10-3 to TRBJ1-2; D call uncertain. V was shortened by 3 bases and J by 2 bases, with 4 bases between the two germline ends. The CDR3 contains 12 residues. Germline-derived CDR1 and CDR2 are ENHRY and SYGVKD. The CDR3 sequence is CAISDRNYGYTF. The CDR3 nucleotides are TGTGCCATCAGTGACAGGAACTATGGCTACACCTTC.

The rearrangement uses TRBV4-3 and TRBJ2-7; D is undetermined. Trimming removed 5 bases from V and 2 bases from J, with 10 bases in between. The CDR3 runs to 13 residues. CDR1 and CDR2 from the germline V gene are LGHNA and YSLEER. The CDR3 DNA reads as TGCGCCAGCAGCTTGTCAGCGACCTACGAGCAGTACTTC. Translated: CASSLSATYEQYF.

The CDR3 sequence: CASSPLDQGNEQFF. The CDR3 nucleotides read TGTGCCAGCTCACCCCTCGACCAGGGTAATGAGCAGTTCTTC. The chain joins TRBV18 to TRBJ2-1; D may be TRBD1 (5 bases). Germline CDR1 KGHSH, CDR2 LQKENI. The V gene lost 3 bases and the J gene lost 7 bases, with 13 bases spanning the gap. The CDR3 extends over 14 amino acids. Full variable domain (missing parts from reference TRBV18 and TRBJ2-1): NAGVMQNPRHLVRRRGQEARLRCSPMKGHSHVYWYRQLPEEGLKFMVYLQKENIIDESGMPKERFSAEFPKEGPSILRIQQVVRGDSAAYFCASSPLDQGNEQFFGPGTRLTVL.

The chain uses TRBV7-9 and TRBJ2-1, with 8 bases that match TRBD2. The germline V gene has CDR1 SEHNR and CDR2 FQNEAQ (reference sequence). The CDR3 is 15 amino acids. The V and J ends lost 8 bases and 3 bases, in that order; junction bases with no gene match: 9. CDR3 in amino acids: CASPSSGGNYNEQFF. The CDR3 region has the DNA TGTGCCAGCCCCTCCTCGGGGGGGAACTACAATGAGCAGTTCTTC. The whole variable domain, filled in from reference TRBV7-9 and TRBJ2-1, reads DTGVSQNPRHKITKRGQNVTFRCDPISEHNRLYWYRQTLGQGPEFLTYFQNEAQLEKSRLLSDRFSAERPKGSFSTLEIQRTEQGDSAMYLCASPSSGGNYNEQFFGPGTRLTVL.